A selection of T cell receptor beta chains follows, all from one sample in a study of blood T cell repertoires in COVID-19. Some clones are missing from TCRdb's copy, which holds only in-frame ones; the method was immunoSEQ multiplex PCR. The table lists 350,000 to 450,000 clones, roughly 90% of them singletons. Sequencing was done on a sample of peripheral blood. These receptors came from a woman between 40 and 50 years old with COVID-19, enrolled during active disease. Each CDR3 is given with its conserved first and last residue. A D gene is named only where the DNA matches it firmly. Expanded clones are given a class, and other clones once, few, many or no size at all.

abundance: .; d_gene: .; j_gene: TRBJ1-4; v_gene: TRBV18; CDR3aa: CASSPRGRANEKLFF; CDR3nt: TGTGCCAGCTCACCACGGGGGCGGGCTAATGAAAAACTGTTTTTT
abundance: few; d_gene: .; j_gene: TRBJ2-3; v_gene: TRBV20-1; CDR3aa: CSPLGYDTQYF; CDR3nt: TGCAGTCCCCTAGGTTATGATACGCAGTATTTT
abundance: .; d_gene: .; j_gene: TRBJ1-1; v_gene: TRBV5-4; CDR3aa: CASSSGQKAFF; CDR3nt: TGTGCCAGCAGTTCCGGACAGAAAGCTTTCTTT
abundance: .; d_gene: .; j_gene: TRBJ1-1; v_gene: TRBV5-8; CDR3aa: CASSLGPPHGTEAFF; CDR3nt: TGTGCCAGCAGCCTGGGCCCTCCCCACGGCACTGAAGCTTTCTTT
abundance: .; d_gene: TRBD1; j_gene: TRBJ2-1; v_gene: TRBV6-4; CDR3aa: CASSDVRGLQFF; CDR3nt: TGTGCCAGCAGTGACGTCAGGGGGCTACAGTTCTTC
abundance: .; d_gene: TRBD1; j_gene: TRBJ1-1; v_gene: TRBV28; CDR3aa: CASSTGQEGVNTEAFF; CDR3nt: TGTGCCAGCAGCACGGGACAGGAAGGGGTGAACACTGAAGCTTTCTTT
abundance: few; d_gene: TRBD1; j_gene: TRBJ2-2; v_gene: TRBV5-4; CDR3aa: CASSHGTGNTGELFF; CDR3nt: TGTGCCAGCAGCCATGGGACAGGGAACACCGGGGAGCTGTTTTTT
abundance: .; d_gene: .; j_gene: TRBJ1-1; v_gene: TRBV11-2; CDR3aa: CASSLGLGAAAFF; CDR3nt: TGTGCCAGCAGCCTGGGACTAGGGGCAGCAGCTTTCTTT
abundance: .; d_gene: TRBD1; j_gene: TRBJ2-2; v_gene: TRBV7-2; CDR3aa: CASSSWVDRGSSNTGELFF; CDR3nt: TGTGCCAGCAGCTCGTGGGTGGACAGGGGGTCGTCGAACACCGGGGAGCTGTTTTTT
abundance: .; d_gene: .; j_gene: TRBJ1-4; v_gene: TRBV19; CDR3aa: CASSKLPTSTNEKLFF; CDR3nt: TGTGCCAGTAGTAAGCTTCCCACCTCAACTAATGAAAAACTGTTTTTT
abundance: .; d_gene: TRBD1; j_gene: TRBJ2-7; v_gene: TRBV29-1; CDR3aa: CSVEDTGQGGNEQYF; CDR3nt: TGCAGCGTTGAAGATACCGGACAGGGGGGAAACGAGCAGTACTTC
abundance: .; d_gene: .; j_gene: TRBJ1-2; v_gene: TRBV7-2; CDR3aa: CASSLGPEGGYTF; CDR3nt: TGTGCCAGCAGCTTAGGTCCAGAGGGTGGCTACACCTTC
abundance: few; d_gene: .; j_gene: TRBJ1-1; v_gene: TRBV3-1/TRBV3-2; CDR3aa: CASRQHLNTEAFF; CDR3nt: TGTGCCAGCAGACAGCATCTGAACACTGAAGCTTTCTTT
abundance: .; d_gene: TRBD2; j_gene: TRBJ2-1; v_gene: TRBV5-4; CDR3aa: CASSSRGFGLAGESEQFF; CDR3nt: TGTGCCAGCAGTTCCAGGGGGTTCGGGCTAGCGGGAGAGTCTGAGCAGTTCTTC
abundance: .; d_gene: .; j_gene: TRBJ1-2; v_gene: TRBV10-3; CDR3aa: CAIRSTASDGYTF; CDR3nt: TGTGCCATCAGAAGTACAGCTTCCGATGGCTACACCTTC
abundance: .; d_gene: .; j_gene: TRBJ2-7; v_gene: TRBV5-4; CDR3aa: CASSLGVREDQYF; CDR3nt: TGTGCCAGCAGTTTGGGAGTTAGGGAGGACCAGTACTTC
abundance: .; d_gene: TRBD2; j_gene: TRBJ2-1; v_gene: TRBV6-2/TRBV6-3; CDR3aa: CASSLGLALFNEQFF; CDR3nt: TGTGCCAGCAGTTTAGGACTAGCCCTATTCAATGAGCAGTTCTTC
abundance: .; d_gene: .; j_gene: TRBJ2-3; v_gene: TRBV5-1; CDR3aa: CASSLQPDTDTQYF; CDR3nt: TGCGCCAGCAGCTTGCAACCAGACACAGATACGCAGTATTTT
abundance: .; d_gene: TRBD1; j_gene: TRBJ2-1; v_gene: TRBV5-1; CDR3aa: CASSAGQGANEQFF; CDR3nt: TGCGCCAGCAGCGCAGGACAGGGGGCGAATGAGCAGTTCTTC
abundance: .; d_gene: TRBD1; j_gene: TRBJ1-1; v_gene: TRBV30; CDR3aa: CAWETGGNTEAFF; CDR3nt: TGTGCCTGGGAGACAGGGGGCAACACTGAAGCTTTCTTT
abundance: once; d_gene: TRBD1; j_gene: TRBJ1-3; v_gene: TRBV12-5; CDR3aa: CASGLGQGAGNTIYF; CDR3nt: TGTGCTAGTGGTTTGGGACAGGGGGCTGGAAACACCATATATTTT
abundance: .; d_gene: TRBD1; j_gene: TRBJ2-7; v_gene: TRBV18; CDR3aa: CASSQIGTAPGQGSHEQYF; CDR3nt: TGTGCCAGCTCACAAATCGGCACGGCTCCGGGACAGGGCTCACACGAGCAGTACTTC
abundance: .; d_gene: TRBD2; j_gene: TRBJ2-2; v_gene: TRBV29-1; CDR3aa: CSVGASGSGELFF; CDR3nt: TGCAGCGTGGGAGCGAGCGGGAGTGGGGAGCTGTTTTTT
abundance: .; d_gene: .; j_gene: TRBJ2-1; v_gene: TRBV5-4; CDR3aa: CASSFGGPVYNEQFF; CDR3nt: TGTGCCAGCAGCTTCGGGGGGCCAGTCTACAATGAGCAGTTCTTC
abundance: .; d_gene: .; j_gene: TRBJ1-3; v_gene: TRBV9; CDR3aa: CASSVVGVPGNTIYF; CDR3nt: TGTGCCAGCAGCGTAGTGGGAGTTCCAGGAAACACCATATATTTT
abundance: .; d_gene: .; j_gene: TRBJ2-5; v_gene: TRBV5-4; CDR3aa: CASSLAGLQETQYF; CDR3nt: TGTGCCAGCAGCTTGGCAGGGTTGCAAGAGACCCAGTACTTC
abundance: .; d_gene: .; j_gene: TRBJ2-7; v_gene: TRBV7-9; CDR3aa: CASSSPQYGDEQYF; CDR3nt: TGTGCCAGCAGCTCTCCCCAATACGGGGACGAGCAGTACTTC
abundance: .; d_gene: TRBD2; j_gene: TRBJ2-7; v_gene: TRBV3-1/TRBV3-2; CDR3aa: CASSHSPLRRSSGRNEQYF; CDR3nt: TGTGCCAGCAGCCACTCCCCGCTACGTCGATCTAGCGGGAGGAACGAGCAGTACTTC
abundance: .; d_gene: .; j_gene: TRBJ2-1; v_gene: TRBV6-5; CDR3aa: CASSPDSGAYNEQFF; CDR3nt: TGTGCCAGCAGCCCAGACAGTGGGGCATACAATGAGCAGTTCTTC
abundance: .; d_gene: .; j_gene: TRBJ2-7; v_gene: TRBV6-2/TRBV6-3; CDR3aa: CASSYLEGSYEQYF; CDR3nt: TGTGCCAGCAGTTACCTCGAGGGCTCCTACGAGCAGTACTTC
abundance: once; d_gene: .; j_gene: TRBJ1-1; v_gene: TRBV15; CDR3aa: CATSAERVENTEAFF; CDR3nt: TGTGCCACCAGCGCCGAGCGGGTGGAGAACACTGAAGCTTTCTTT
abundance: .; d_gene: .; j_gene: TRBJ1-5; v_gene: TRBV28; CDR3aa: CASSTQFSTPQHF; CDR3nt: TGTGCCAGCAGTACTCAATTCTCAACGCCCCAGCATTTT
abundance: .; d_gene: .; j_gene: TRBJ1-1; v_gene: TRBV18; CDR3aa: CASSPPSQRGGTEAFF; CDR3nt: TGTGCCAGCTCACCACCGAGTCAGAGGGGAGGAACTGAAGCTTTCTTT
abundance: .; d_gene: .; j_gene: TRBJ2-5; v_gene: TRBV6-6; CDR3aa: CASSWGGVPQETQYF; CDR3nt: TGTGCCAGCAGTTGGGGAGGAGTGCCTCAAGAGACCCAGTACTTC
abundance: .; d_gene: .; j_gene: TRBJ1-2; v_gene: TRBV6-5; CDR3aa: CATANAGASYGYTF; CDR3nt: TGTGCCACCGCGAACGCGGGGGCCTCCTATGGCTACACCTTC
abundance: .; d_gene: TRBD2; j_gene: TRBJ2-1; v_gene: TRBV3-1/TRBV3-2; CDR3aa: CASSQVLPQGTSNEQFF; CDR3nt: TGTGCCAGCAGCCAAGTTCTACCCCAGGGGACTAGCAATGAGCAGTTCTTC
abundance: .; d_gene: TRBD2; j_gene: TRBJ2-3; v_gene: TRBV4-2; CDR3aa: CASSQVLAGDITDTQYF; CDR3nt: TGTGCCAGCAGCCAAGTGCTAGCGGGGGACATCACAGATACGCAGTATTTT
abundance: .; d_gene: .; j_gene: TRBJ2-3; v_gene: TRBV5-6; CDR3aa: CASSPDRSTGTQYF; CDR3nt: TGTGCCAGCAGCCCCGACAGGTCAACGGGTACGCAGTATTTT
abundance: once; d_gene: TRBD2; j_gene: TRBJ2-1; v_gene: TRBV28; CDR3aa: CASSFVAGDYYNEQFF; CDR3nt: TGTGCCAGCAGTTTTGTGGCTGGGGACTACTATAATGAGCAGTTCTTC
abundance: .; d_gene: .; j_gene: TRBJ1-3; v_gene: TRBV5-1; CDR3aa: CASRPTGSSGNTIYF; CDR3nt: TGCGCCAGCAGGCCCACGGGTTCCTCTGGAAACACCATATATTTT
abundance: once; d_gene: .; j_gene: TRBJ1-1; v_gene: TRBV7-9; CDR3aa: CASSLPRISPNTEAFF; CDR3nt: TGTGCCAGCAGTCTACCCAGGATCTCGCCTAACACTGAAGCTTTCTTT
abundance: .; d_gene: .; j_gene: TRBJ2-3; v_gene: TRBV19; CDR3aa: CASRVAGAADTQYF; CDR3nt: TGTGCCAGTAGGGTTGCGGGGGCCGCAGATACGCAGTATTTT
abundance: .; d_gene: .; j_gene: TRBJ1-1; v_gene: TRBV6-2/TRBV6-3; CDR3aa: CASRYGQSNTEAFF; CDR3nt: TGTGCCAGCAGGTACGGACAGTCGAACACTGAAGCTTTCTTT
abundance: .; d_gene: .; j_gene: TRBJ2-7; v_gene: TRBV5-4; CDR3aa: CAIKRGLEQYF; CDR3nt: TGTGCCATAAAAAGGGGTTTAGAGCAGTACTTC
abundance: .; d_gene: TRBD2; j_gene: TRBJ2-3; v_gene: TRBV9; CDR3aa: CASSATAGAKDTQYF; CDR3nt: TGTGCCAGCAGCGCCACGGCGGGAGCCAAAGATACGCAGTATTTT
abundance: .; d_gene: TRBD2; j_gene: TRBJ2-1; v_gene: TRBV7-2; CDR3aa: CASSNRHTSGGSEQFF; CDR3nt: TGTGCCAGCAGCAACCGGCATACTAGCGGGGGGAGTGAGCAGTTCTTC
abundance: .; d_gene: .; j_gene: TRBJ2-7; v_gene: TRBV29-1; CDR3aa: CSVDTLQGYEQYF; CDR3nt: TGCAGCGTTGACACCCTGCAGGGCTACGAGCAGTACTTC
abundance: .; d_gene: TRBD2; j_gene: TRBJ2-1; v_gene: TRBV14; CDR3aa: CASSQSLAPDYNEQFF; CDR3nt: TGTGCCAGCAGCCAGTCACTAGCGCCCGATTACAATGAGCAGTTCTTC
abundance: .; d_gene: TRBD1; j_gene: TRBJ1-4; v_gene: TRBV11-2; CDR3aa: CASSHIGGLGEKLFF; CDR3nt: TGTGCCAGCAGCCATATAGGGGGCTTGGGTGAAAAACTGTTTTTT
abundance: .; d_gene: .; j_gene: TRBJ1-4; v_gene: TRBV5-6; CDR3aa: CASSLSYSGRTNEKLFF; CDR3nt: TGTGCCAGCAGCTTGTCTTACTCAGGGAGGACTAATGAAAAACTGTTTTTT
abundance: .; d_gene: .; j_gene: TRBJ2-3; v_gene: TRBV4-3; CDR3aa: CASSLQVGTDTQYF; CDR3nt: TGCGCCAGCAGCCTCCAGGTGGGCACAGATACGCAGTATTTT
abundance: .; d_gene: TRBD1; j_gene: TRBJ1-2; v_gene: TRBV19; CDR3aa: CASSSQGAANYGYTF; CDR3nt: TGTGCCAGTAGCTCGCAGGGGGCCGCTAACTATGGCTACACCTTC
abundance: .; d_gene: .; j_gene: TRBJ2-7; v_gene: TRBV28; CDR3aa: CASSLWGQTEQYF; CDR3nt: TGTGCCAGCAGTTTATGGGGGCAGACCGAGCAGTACTTC
abundance: .; d_gene: TRBD1; j_gene: TRBJ2-7; v_gene: TRBV30; CDR3aa: CASDGQGFALGSYEQYF; CDR3nt: TGTGCCTCGGATGGACAGGGGTTTGCCTTAGGGTCCTACGAGCAGTACTTC
abundance: once; d_gene: .; j_gene: TRBJ2-7; v_gene: TRBV2; CDR3aa: CASKERYEQYF; CDR3nt: TGTGCCAGCAAGGAGCGATACGAGCAGTACTTC
abundance: .; d_gene: .; j_gene: TRBJ2-3; v_gene: TRBV20-1; CDR3aa: CSASGGDTQYF; CDR3nt: TGCAGTGCTTCCGGGGGAGATACGCAGTATTTT
abundance: .; d_gene: .; j_gene: TRBJ1-2; v_gene: TRBV6-5; CDR3aa: CASSFSGTQNYGYTF; CDR3nt: TGTGCCAGCAGTTTTTCCGGGACTCAAAACTATGGCTACACCTTC
abundance: .; d_gene: .; j_gene: TRBJ1-3; v_gene: TRBV6-5; CDR3aa: CASEPGSSGNTIYF; CDR3nt: TGTGCCAGTGAGCCGGGAAGCTCTGGAAACACCATATATTTT
abundance: .; d_gene: .; j_gene: TRBJ1-4; v_gene: TRBV19; CDR3aa: CAKTDRRNEKLFF; CDR3nt: TGTGCTAAAACAGACAGGAGAAATGAAAAACTGTTTTTT
abundance: .; d_gene: .; j_gene: TRBJ1-6; v_gene: TRBV5-6; CDR3aa: CASSPHRNSPLHF; CDR3nt: TGTGCCAGCAGCCCTCATAGAAATTCACCCCTCCACTTT